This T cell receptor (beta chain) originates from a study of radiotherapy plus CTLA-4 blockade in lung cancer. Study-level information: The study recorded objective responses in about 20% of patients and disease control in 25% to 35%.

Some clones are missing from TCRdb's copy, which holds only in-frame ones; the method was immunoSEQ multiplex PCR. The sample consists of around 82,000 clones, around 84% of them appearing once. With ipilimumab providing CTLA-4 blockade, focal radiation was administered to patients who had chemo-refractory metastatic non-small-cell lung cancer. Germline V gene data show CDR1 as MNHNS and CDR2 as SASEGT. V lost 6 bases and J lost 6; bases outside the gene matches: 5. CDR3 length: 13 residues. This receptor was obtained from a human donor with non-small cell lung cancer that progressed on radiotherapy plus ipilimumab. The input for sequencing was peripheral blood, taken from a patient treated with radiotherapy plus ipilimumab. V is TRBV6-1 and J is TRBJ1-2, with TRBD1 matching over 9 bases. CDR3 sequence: CASRIGTGNGYTF. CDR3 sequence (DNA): TGTGCCAGCAGAATTGGGACAGGGAATGGCTACACCTTC.